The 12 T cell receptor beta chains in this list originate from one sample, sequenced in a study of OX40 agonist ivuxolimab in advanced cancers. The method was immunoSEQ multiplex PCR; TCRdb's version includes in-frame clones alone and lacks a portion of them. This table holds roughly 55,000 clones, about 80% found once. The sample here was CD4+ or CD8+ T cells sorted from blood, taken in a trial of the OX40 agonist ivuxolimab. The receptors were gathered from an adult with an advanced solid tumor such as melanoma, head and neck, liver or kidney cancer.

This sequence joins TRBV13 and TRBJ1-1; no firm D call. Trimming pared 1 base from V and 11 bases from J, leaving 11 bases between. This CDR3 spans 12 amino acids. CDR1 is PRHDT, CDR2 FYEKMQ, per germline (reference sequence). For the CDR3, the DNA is TGTGCCAGCAGCTTAGTGGGCGGTGAGGCTTTCTTT. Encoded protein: CASSLVGGEAFF.

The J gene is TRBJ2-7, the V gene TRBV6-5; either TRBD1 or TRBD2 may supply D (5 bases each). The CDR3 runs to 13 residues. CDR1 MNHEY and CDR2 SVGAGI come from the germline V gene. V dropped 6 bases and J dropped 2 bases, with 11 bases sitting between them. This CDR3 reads CASRGDGTYEQYF. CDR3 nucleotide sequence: TGTGCCAGCAGGGGGGACGGAACCTACGAGCAGTACTTC.

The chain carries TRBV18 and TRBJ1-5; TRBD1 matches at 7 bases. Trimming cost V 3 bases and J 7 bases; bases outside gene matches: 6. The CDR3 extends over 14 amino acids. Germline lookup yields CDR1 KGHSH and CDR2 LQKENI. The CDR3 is CASSPRQGRQPQHF. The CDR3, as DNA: TGTGCCAGCTCACCCCGACAGGGCAGGCAGCCCCAGCATTTT.

The DNA for the CDR3 is TGTGCCAGCAGCCAAGAAAAGCGACAGGGATTTTACAATGAGCAGTTCTTC. This encodes CASSQEKRQGFYNEQFF. The V gene is TRBV4-2, the J gene TRBJ2-1; the match to TRBD1 covers 7 bases. Unmatched junction bases numbered 9, after V lost 0 bases and J lost 4 bases. CDR3 length: 17 residues. Germline assignment: CDR1 LGHNA and CDR2 YNFKEQ.

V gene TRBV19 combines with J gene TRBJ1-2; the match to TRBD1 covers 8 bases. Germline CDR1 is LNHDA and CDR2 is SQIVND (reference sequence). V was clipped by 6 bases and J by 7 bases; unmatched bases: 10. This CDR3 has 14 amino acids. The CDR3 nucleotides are TGTGCCAGTAGCCAACGACAGGGGAGGAGTGGCTACACCTTC. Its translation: CASSQRQGRSGYTF.

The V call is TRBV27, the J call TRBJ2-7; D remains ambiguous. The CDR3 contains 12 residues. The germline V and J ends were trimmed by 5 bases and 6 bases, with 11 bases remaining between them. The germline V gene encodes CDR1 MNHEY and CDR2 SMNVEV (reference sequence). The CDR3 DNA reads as TGTGCCAGCAGTACCACCATAGGCGAGCAGTACTTC. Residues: CASSTTIGEQYF.

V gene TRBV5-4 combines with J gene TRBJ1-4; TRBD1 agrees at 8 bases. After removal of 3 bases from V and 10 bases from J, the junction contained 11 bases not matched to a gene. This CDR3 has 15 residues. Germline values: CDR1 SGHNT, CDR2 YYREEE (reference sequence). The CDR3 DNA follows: TGTGCCAGCAGCTCTTCTCAGGGGGCTGTCGGAAAACTGTTTTTT. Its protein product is CASSSSQGAVGKLFF.

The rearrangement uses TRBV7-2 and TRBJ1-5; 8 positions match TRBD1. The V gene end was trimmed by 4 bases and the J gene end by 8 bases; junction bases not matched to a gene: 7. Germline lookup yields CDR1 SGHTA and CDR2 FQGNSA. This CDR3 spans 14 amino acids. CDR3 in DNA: TGTGCCAGCAGCTCGGACAGGGCAATCAAGCCCCAGCATTTT. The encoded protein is CASSSDRAIKPQHF. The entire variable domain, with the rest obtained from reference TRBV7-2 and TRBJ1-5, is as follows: GAGVSQSPSNKVTEKGKDVELRCDPISGHTALYWYRQSLGQGLEFLIYFQGNSAPDKSGLPSDRFSAERTGGSVSTLTIQRTQQEDSAVYLCASSSDRAIKPQHFGDGTRLSIL.

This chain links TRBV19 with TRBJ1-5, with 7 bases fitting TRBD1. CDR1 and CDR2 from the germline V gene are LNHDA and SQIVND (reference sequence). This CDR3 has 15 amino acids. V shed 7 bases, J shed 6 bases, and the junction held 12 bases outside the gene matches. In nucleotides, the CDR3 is TGTGCCAGTACTAGAGGGGGCAGGGTGGGTCAGCCCCAGCATTTT. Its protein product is CASTRGGRVGQPQHF.

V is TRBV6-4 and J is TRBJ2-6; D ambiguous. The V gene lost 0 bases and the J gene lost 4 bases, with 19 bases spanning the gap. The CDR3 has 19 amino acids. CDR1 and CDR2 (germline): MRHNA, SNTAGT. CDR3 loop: CASSDSHGTGSVGANVLTF. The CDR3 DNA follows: TGTGCCAGCAGTGACTCGCATGGTACTGGCTCTGTGGGGGCCAACGTCCTGACTTTC.

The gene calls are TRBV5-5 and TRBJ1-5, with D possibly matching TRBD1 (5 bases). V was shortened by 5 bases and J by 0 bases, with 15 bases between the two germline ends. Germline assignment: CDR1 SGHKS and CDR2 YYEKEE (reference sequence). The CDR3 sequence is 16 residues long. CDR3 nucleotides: TGTGCCAGCAGACCGGGGCCAGCTTATAGCAATCAGCCCCAGCATTTT. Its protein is CASRPGPAYSNQPQHF.

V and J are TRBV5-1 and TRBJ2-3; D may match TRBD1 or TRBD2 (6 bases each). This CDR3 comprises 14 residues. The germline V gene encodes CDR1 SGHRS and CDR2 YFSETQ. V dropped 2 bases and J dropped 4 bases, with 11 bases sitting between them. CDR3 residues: CASSLPGGADTQYF. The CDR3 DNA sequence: TGCGCCAGCAGCTTACCCGGGGGCGCAGATACGCAGTATTTT.